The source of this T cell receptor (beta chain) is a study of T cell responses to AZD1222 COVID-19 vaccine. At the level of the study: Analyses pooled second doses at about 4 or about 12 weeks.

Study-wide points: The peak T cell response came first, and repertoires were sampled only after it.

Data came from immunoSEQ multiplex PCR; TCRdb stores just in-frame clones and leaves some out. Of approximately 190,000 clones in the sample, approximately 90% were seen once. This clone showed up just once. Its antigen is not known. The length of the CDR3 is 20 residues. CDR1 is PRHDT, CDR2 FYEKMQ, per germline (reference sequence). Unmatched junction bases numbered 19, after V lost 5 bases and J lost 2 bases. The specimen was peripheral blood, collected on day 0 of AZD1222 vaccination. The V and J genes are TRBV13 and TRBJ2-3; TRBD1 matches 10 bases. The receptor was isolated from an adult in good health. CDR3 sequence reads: CASSPSGQGRVAGFTDTQYF. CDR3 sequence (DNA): TGTGCCAGCAGCCCCTCGGGACAGGGGAGGGTAGCGGGGTTCACAGATACGCAGTATTTT.